Below are 3 T cell receptor beta chains sequenced from a single sample in a study of cytomegalovirus exposure and HLA in healthy donors. The primer mix had 60 Vbeta and 13 Jbeta primers. Profiling relied on immunoSEQ multiplex PCR, and the TCRdb table lists in-frame clones only, not all of them. With 68,000 or so clones in the sample, the ten largest clones hold 7.5%. Sequenced sample: PBMCs. Receptors were obtained from a female donor in good health and CMV-seropositive.

As concerns this clone: The sample contains more than one DNA sequence encoding this CDR3. This chain links TRBV7-8 with TRBJ2-3, with TRBD1 as a possible D gene (5 bases). CDR3 size: 18 residues. Germline loops: CDR1 SGHVS, CDR2 FQNEAQ. CDR3 bases: TGTGACCCTAGATTCAGCGAGACAGAGCCTGAGGACACAGATACGCAGTATTTT. Residues: CDPRFSETEPEDTDTQYF.

V gene TRBV25-1 combines with J gene TRBJ2-7, with 7 bases lining up with TRBD1. CDR1 and CDR2 (germline): MGHDK, SYGVNS. CDR3 length: 11 amino acids. V was pared by 8 bases and J by 2 bases, with 0 bases of the junction left unmatched. CDR3 loop: CASGTAYEQYF. The CDR3 nucleotides read TGTGCCAGCGGGACAGCCTACGAGCAGTACTTC.

The chain couples TRBV6-5 to TRBJ2-2; 7 bases map to TRBD2. J gave up 0 bases and V 6 bases, and 1 base lay outside the gene matches. This CDR3 region has 14 residues. Germline V gene sequence: CDR1 MNHEY, CDR2 SVGAGI. This CDR3 is CASRGLANTGELFF. As DNA, the CDR3 is TGTGCCAGCAGAGGACTAGCGAACACCGGGGAGCTGTTTTTT.